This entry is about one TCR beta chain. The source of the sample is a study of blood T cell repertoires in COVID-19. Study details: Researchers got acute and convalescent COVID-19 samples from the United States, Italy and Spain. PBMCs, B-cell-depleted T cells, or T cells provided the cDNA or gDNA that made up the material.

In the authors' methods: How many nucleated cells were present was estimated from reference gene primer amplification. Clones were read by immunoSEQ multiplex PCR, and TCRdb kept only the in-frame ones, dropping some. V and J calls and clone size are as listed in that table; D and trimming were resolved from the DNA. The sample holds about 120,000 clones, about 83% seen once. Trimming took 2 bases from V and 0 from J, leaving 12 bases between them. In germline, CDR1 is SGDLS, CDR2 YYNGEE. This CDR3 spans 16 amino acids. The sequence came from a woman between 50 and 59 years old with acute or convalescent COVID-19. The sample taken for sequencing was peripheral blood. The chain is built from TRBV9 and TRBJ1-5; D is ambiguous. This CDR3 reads CASSVIGEDSNQPQHF. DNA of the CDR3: TGTGCCAGCAGCGTTATTGGGGAGGATAGCAATCAGCCCCAGCATTTT.